This T cell receptor (beta chain) was retrieved from a study of blood T cell repertoires in COVID-19. Sequencing used immunoSEQ multiplex PCR; TCRdb keeps in-frame clones, though not all of them. The sample carries about 670,000 clones, about 87% recorded once. This CDR3 comprises 14 residues. Trimming at V came to 4 bases and at J to 4 bases, leaving 5 bases not matched to a gene. Germline CDR1 is SGHKS and CDR2 is YYEKEE (reference sequence). This sequence was found in a young woman with acute or convalescent COVID-19. The chain recombines TRBV5-5 with TRBJ1-5, with TRBD1 matching 7 bases. Sample: peripheral blood. The CDR3 protein is CASSRRQGNQPQHF. The CDR3, as DNA: TGTGCCAGCAGCCGGAGACAGGGAAATCAGCCCCAGCATTTT.